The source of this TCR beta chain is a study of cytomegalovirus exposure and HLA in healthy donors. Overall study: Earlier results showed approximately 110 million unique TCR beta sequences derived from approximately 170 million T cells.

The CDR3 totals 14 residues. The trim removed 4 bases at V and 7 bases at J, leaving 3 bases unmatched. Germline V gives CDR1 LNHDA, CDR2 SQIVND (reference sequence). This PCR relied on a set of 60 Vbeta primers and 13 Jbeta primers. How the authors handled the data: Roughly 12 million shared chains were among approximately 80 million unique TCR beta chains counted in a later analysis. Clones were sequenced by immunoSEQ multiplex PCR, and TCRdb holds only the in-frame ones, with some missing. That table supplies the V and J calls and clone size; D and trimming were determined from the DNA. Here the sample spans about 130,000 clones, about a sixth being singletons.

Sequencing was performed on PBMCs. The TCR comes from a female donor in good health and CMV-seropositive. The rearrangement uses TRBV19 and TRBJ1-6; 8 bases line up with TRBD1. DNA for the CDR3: TGTGCCAGTAGTACCGGACAGGGCAATTCACCCCTCCACTTT. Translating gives CASSTGQGNSPLHF.